This TCR beta chain was recovered during a study of CD8+ T cells in alopecia areata. Study as a whole: A 6-month period off drug followed tofacitinib, which lasted 6 to 18 months. The share of scalp area affected provided the severity score for treated patients.

The sequencing template was cDNA reverse transcribed from extracted RNA. TCRdb keeps only in-frame clones here, not all; method: immunoSEQ multiplex PCR. The profile shows over 100,000 clones, 53% of them singletons. Stated treatment: oral pan-JAK inhibitor, 5-10 mg twice daily. Sorting of PBMCs yielded the CD4+ and CD8+ T cells. Germline V lookup: CDR1 SEHNR, CDR2 FQNEAQ (reference sequence). There are 12 residues in the CDR3. Germline trimming cut 5 bases from V and 4 bases from J; bases unmatched to any gene: 0. In its sample, this clone was seen a few times. Sequences were derived from CD4+ T cells sorted from blood, sampled at week 4, from a patient treated with tofacitinib. The chain couples TRBV7-9 to TRBJ1-1, with TRBD1 matching 8 bases. The receptor's source is a human donor with alopecia areata. The CDR3 reads CASSGQGTEAFF. CDR3 bases: TGTGCCAGCAGCGGACAGGGCACTGAAGCTTTCTTT.